The 13 T cell receptor beta chains listed next were all sequenced from one sample in a study of T-cell memory formation after mild COVID-19. TCRdb independently ran MiXCR on the 5' RACE reads; one entry per CDR3 protein. The repertoire holds hundreds of thousands of distinct CDR3 sequences, with less than 25% as singletons. The sequenced sample was PBMCs or a T cell subset sorted from them (not recorded which). Every receptor here comes from an adult woman who had mild COVID-19 (a few samples of this study predate the infection). Cell type and time point are not known.

This clonotype was counted a few times. The CDR3 protein is CASSPIQTNTEAFF. The CDR3 nucleotides read TGTGCCAGCTCACCTATACAGACGAACACTGAAGCTTTCTTT. This chain joins TRBV18 and TRBJ1-1; D is unresolved. The ends were cut back, 3 bases at V and 1 base at J, with 9 bases in the middle. Per the germline V gene, CDR1 is KGHSH and CDR2 is LQKENI. This CDR3 has 14 amino acids.

This clonotype appeared many times. V gene TRBV10-2 combines with J gene TRBJ1-2, with a possible D match to TRBD1 (5 bases). Trimming took off 3 bases at V and 4 bases at J, with 12 bases between the two ends. Per the germline V gene, CDR1 is WSHSY and CDR2 is SAAADI. The CDR3 is 14 residues long. Written as DNA, the CDR3 is TGCGCCAGCAGTGAAAAGGGGATCGGCTATGGCTACACCTTC. Its translation: CASSEKGIGYGYTF.

V is TRBV4-1 and J is TRBJ2-1, with TRBD2 as a possible D gene (5 bases). The CDR3 is 15 amino acids. Germline values: CDR1 MGHRA, CDR2 YSYEKL. The V and J ends lost 0 bases and 8 bases respectively, with 14 bases between them. Here the CDR3 DNA reads TGCGCCAGCAGCCAAGAGTCTAGCCGGTTCGATGAGCAGTTCTTC. Residues: CASSQESSRFDEQFF.

This clonotype was seen a few times. This chain connects TRBV7-9 to TRBJ2-3; tentatively, D is TRBD1 or TRBD2 (5 bases each). Trimming removed 7 bases at V and 5 bases at J, with 16 bases between. This CDR3 is built from 14 residues. Germline V gene lookup returns CDR1 SEHNR and CDR2 FQNEAQ (reference sequence). CDR3 nucleotide sequence: TGTGCCAGCAACCCGGGGACCGGACAAGATACGCAGTATTTT. Translated: CASNPGTGQDTQYF. Supplemented by reference TRBV7-9 and TRBJ2-3, the full variable domain reads DTGVSQNPRHKITKRGQNVTFRCDPISEHNRLYWYRQTLGQGPEFLTYFQNEAQLEKSRLLSDRFSAERPKGSFSTLEIQRTEQGDSAMYLCASNPGTGQDTQYFGPGTRLTVL.

In this sample, this clonotype turned up many times. The V call is TRBV29-1, the J call TRBJ2-7, with 7 bases lining up with TRBD2. J lost 3 bases, V lost 1 base, and 6 bases had no gene match. Germline values: CDR1 SQVTM, CDR2 ANQGSEA. The CDR3 sequence is 14 residues long. CDR3 sequence: CSVEGEGLGYEQYF. In DNA form, the CDR3 reads TGCAGCGTTGAAGGGGAGGGGTTAGGCTACGAGCAGTACTTC.

In its sample, this clonotype was seen a few times. This chain joins TRBV7-9 and TRBJ2-1; D is unclear. This CDR3 is built from 13 residues. The germline CDR1 and CDR2 sequences are SEHNR and FQNEAQ (reference sequence). Trimming stripped 4 bases from V and 7 bases from J, with 11 bases between. The CDR3, as DNA: TGTGCCAGCAGCTCGAGTCTGAGGAATGAGCAGTTCTTC. This encodes CASSSSLRNEQFF. The entire variable domain, with the rest obtained from reference TRBV7-9 and TRBJ2-1, is as follows: DTGVSQNPRHKITKRGQNVTFRCDPISEHNRLYWYRQTLGQGPEFLTYFQNEAQLEKSRLLSDRFSAERPKGSFSTLEIQRTEQGDSAMYLCASSSSLRNEQFFGPGTRLTVL.

The CDR3 spells CATSRAGQGHYEQYF. CDR3 bases: TGTGCCACCAGCAGAGCTGGACAAGGGCACTACGAGCAGTACTTC. This chain uses TRBV15 with TRBJ2-7, with D perhaps matching TRBD1 (5 bases). The V end lost 1 base, the J end lost 3 bases, and 13 bases lay between the germline ends. The germline V gene has CDR1 LNHNV and CDR2 YYDKDF (reference sequence). This CDR3 spans 15 amino acids. Looking up the rest from reference TRBV15 and TRBJ2-7 gives the full variable domain: DAMVIQNPRYQVTQFGKPVTLSCSQTLNHNVMYWYQQKSSQAPKLLFHYYDKDFNNEADTPDNFQSRRPNTSFCFLDIRSPGLGDTAMYLCATSRAGQGHYEQYFGPGTRLTVT.

The V gene is TRBV20-1, the J gene TRBJ2-1; 7 bases map to TRBD2. Losses at the gene ends were 7 bases for V and 4 bases for J; bases not matched to a gene: 10. Germline CDR1 DFQATT, CDR2 SNEGSKA (reference sequence). The CDR3 runs to 14 residues. CDR3 sequence (DNA): TGCAGTGTACGGCTAGCGGATAATTACAATGAGCAGTTCTTC. Translating gives CSVRLADNYNEQFF.

The rearrangement joins TRBV4-2 to TRBJ2-5; a possible D gene is TRBD1 (5 bases). The germline V gene encodes CDR1 LGHNA and CDR2 YNFKEQ. V was clipped by 0 bases and J by 2 bases, with 13 bases between them. The CDR3 sequence is 16 residues long. As DNA, the CDR3 is TGTGCCAGCAGCCAAGAGCATAAAGGGGCGCAAGAGACCCAGTACTTC. This encodes CASSQEHKGAQETQYF.

This clonotype was observed at least ten times. V gene TRBV7-8 combines with J gene TRBJ2-1; D is undetermined. The germline V gene has CDR1 SGHVS and CDR2 FQNEAQ. Trimming removed 0 bases at V and 3 bases at J, with 9 bases between. There are 15 residues in the CDR3. CDR3 amino acids: CASSLAPRGYNEQFF. The CDR3 DNA reads as TGTGCCAGCAGCTTAGCGCCACGAGGCTACAATGAGCAGTTCTTC.

At least ten counts were recorded for this clonotype. The chain recombines TRBV5-1 with TRBJ2-1, with 12 positions matching TRBD1. CDR3 size: 20 residues. Germline-derived CDR1 and CDR2 are SGHRS and YFSETQ. Trimming took 3 bases from V and 0 from J; bases not matched to a gene: 13. The CDR3 sequence: CASSSPRGTGGESSYNEQFF. DNA of the CDR3: TGCGCCAGCAGCTCCCCCCGAGGGACAGGGGGCGAGAGCTCCTACAATGAGCAGTTCTTC.

A few counts support this clonotype. The chain recombines TRBV6-2 or TRBV6-3 with TRBJ2-1; 10 nucleotides align to TRBD2. The germline gives CDR1 MNHEY, CDR2 SVGEGT. J gave up 7 bases and V 4 bases, and 19 bases lay outside the gene matches. This CDR3 contains 19 residues. This CDR3 reads CASSWTGLASHQGGNEQFF. CDR3 sequence (DNA): TGTGCCAGCAGTTGGACGGGACTAGCGTCCCACCAGGGTGGAAATGAGCAGTTCTTC.

The chain employs TRBV6-2 or TRBV6-3 and TRBJ2-3; D is unclear. The CDR3 runs 13 residues. CDR1 and CDR2 from the germline V gene are MNHEY and SVGEGT. V was pared by 0 bases and J by 11 bases, with 12 bases between. The CDR3 DNA reads as TGTGCCAGCAGTTACTCTGAGTCAAGGATGCAGTATTTT. It yields the protein CASSYSESRMQYF.